The rows below give T cell receptor beta chains drawn from one sample of a study of cytomegalovirus exposure and HLA in healthy donors. Sequencing used immunoSEQ multiplex PCR; TCRdb keeps in-frame clones, though not all of them. This sample yields tens of thousands of clones, of which 64% are seen a single time; roughly 2.5% belongs to the top ten. The sequencing sample was made of PBMCs. Receptors were obtained from a human donor in good health. Each CDR3 is given with its conserved first and last residue. D genes are given only for firm matches. Where a row states a size, it is once, few, many or the class of an expanded clone; other rows omit it.

>few|NA|TRBJ1-3|TRBV6-5
TGTGCCAGCAGTCGCGAACAGGGAAACACCATATATTTT
CASSREQGNTIYF
>NA|TRBD1|TRBJ1-4|TRBV5-6
TGTGCCAGCAGCTTGATGGGCCAGGGGGGTACTAATGAAAAACTGTTTTTT
CASSLMGQGGTNEKLFF
>few|NA|TRBJ1-1|TRBV2
TGTGCCAGCAGTGAGAACACAGGGAAAAAAGCTTTCTTT
CASSENTGKKAFF
>NA|TRBD1|TRBJ1-4|TRBV4-3
TGCGCCAGCAGCCATTACCGGGACAGGGGCGATGAAAAACTGTTTTTT
CASSHYRDRGDEKLFF
>few|NA|TRBJ2-1|TRBV5-4
TGTGCCAGCAGCTTGGTGGTGAGAAACCACAATGAGCAGTTCTTC
CASSLVVRNHNEQFF
>few|NA|TRBJ2-6|TRBV7-8
TGTGCCAGCAGCTTACCTAGTATTATCTCTGGGGCCAACGTCCTGACTTTC
CASSLPSIISGANVLTF
>NA|TRBD1|TRBJ1-1|TRBV5-1
TGCGCCAGCAGCGCGCAGGGGGCGAACACTGAAGCTTTCTTT
CASSAQGANTEAFF
>NA|NA|TRBJ2-5|TRBV5-1
TGCGCCAGCAGCCTTGGACAGCCCCAAGAGACCCAGTACTTC
CASSLGQPQETQYF
>NA|NA|TRBJ1-2|TRBV30
TGTGCCTGGAGTGTACAGGCGACTCAAGCTAACTATGGCTACACCTTC
CAWSVQATQANYGYTF
>NA|NA|TRBJ2-2|TRBV6-4
TGTGCCAGCAGTGTAGAAACGAACACCGGGGAGCTGTTTTTT
CASSVETNTGELFF
>NA|NA|TRBJ1-1|TRBV27
TGTGCCAGCAGTTCAAACCCGGGACTATTCACTGAAGCTTTCTTT
CASSSNPGLFTEAFF
>NA|NA|TRBJ2-7|TRBV12-5
TGTGCTAGTGGTTTGGGCCAGGGGCCCTACGAGCAGTACTTC
CASGLGQGPYEQYF